One sample yielded the 29 T cell receptor beta chains listed below, sequenced in a study of early T cells in non-severe SARS-CoV-2 infection. TCRdb recomputed calls from the 5' RACE reads with MiXCR, one row per CDR3 protein. The sample includes more than 35,000 distinct CDR3 sequences, 5% to 7% of them seen just once. The sample comprised whole blood. Receptor source: an adult who was a healthcare worker with PCR-confirmed SARS-CoV-2 infection or an uninfected control (not recorded which).

The gene calls are TRBV29-1 and TRBJ1-4; TRBD1 agrees at 9 bases. The CDR3 runs to 13 residues. The germline V gene encodes CDR1 SQVTM and CDR2 ANQGSEA. Trimming cost V 1 base and J 8 bases; bases outside gene matches: 2. CDR3 protein: CSVEGTGDEKLFF. CDR3 nucleotides: TGCAGCGTTGAAGGGACAGGGGACGAAAAACTGTTTTTT.

This clonotype was seen at least ten times. This chain links TRBV11-2 with TRBJ2-1; 11 nucleotides align to TRBD2. The CDR3 totals 18 residues. The germline CDR1 and CDR2 sequences are SGHAT and FQNNGV. V lost 5 bases and J lost 0; bases outside the gene matches: 9. The CDR3 coding sequence is TGTGCCAGCAGCCCAGGGGGGACTAGCGGTAGCTCCTACAATGAGCAGTTCTTC. This codes for CASSPGGTSGSSYNEQFF. Variable domain in full (rest from reference TRBV11-2 and TRBJ2-1): EAGVAQSPRYKIIEKRQSVAFWCNPISGHATLYWYQQILGQGPKLLIQFQNNGVVDDSQLPKDRFSAERLKGVDSTLKIQPAKLEDSAVYLCASSPGGTSGSSYNEQFFGPGTRLTVL.

The rearrangement links TRBV11-2 to TRBJ2-5; maybe TRBD1 (5 bases). Trimming removed 6 bases from V and 4 bases from J, with 9 bases in between. CDR3 length: 12 residues. Germline V gives CDR1 SGHAT, CDR2 FQNNGV. In DNA, the CDR3 is TGTGCCAGCAGTTCCCAGGGAGAGACCCAGTACTTC. This gives the protein CASSSQGETQYF.

This clonotype was seen at least ten times. The chain carries TRBV11-2 and TRBJ2-3, with 7 bases matching TRBD2. V was pared by 4 bases and J by 0 bases, with 10 bases of the junction left unmatched. The CDR3 contains 17 residues. The germline gives CDR1 SGHAT, CDR2 FQNNGV. DNA of the CDR3: TGTGCCAGCAGCTCGAGGGCTAGCGGAGCTAGCACAGATACGCAGTATTTT. Its protein is CASSSRASGASTDTQYF.

This clonotype was observed a handful of times. This sequence joins TRBV20-1 and TRBJ2-1; possible D gene TRBD1, 5 bases. This CDR3 is 15 amino acids long. V lost 0 bases and J 4 bases, leaving 13 bases between the germline ends. CDR1 DFQATT and CDR2 SNEGSKA come from the germline V gene (reference sequence). The CDR3 sequence is CSARDPAGSYNEQFF. The CDR3 nucleotides are TGCAGTGCTAGAGATCCTGCAGGGTCTTACAATGAGCAGTTCTTC.

This clonotype counts as medium-sized. V usage is TRBV11-3 and J usage is TRBJ1-1; tentatively, D is TRBD1 (5 bases). The length of the CDR3 is 12 residues. Germline V gene sequence: CDR1 SGHNT, CDR2 YENEEA. V dropped 3 bases and J dropped 8 bases, with 10 bases sitting between them. CDR3 sequence: CASSLDGGEAFF. The CDR3 region has the DNA TGTGCCAGCAGCTTGGATGGGGGAGAAGCTTTCTTT. The entire variable domain, with the rest obtained from reference TRBV11-3 and TRBJ1-1, is as follows: EAGVVQSPRYKIIEKKQPVAFWCNPISGHNTLYWYLQNLGQGPELLIRYENEEAVDDSQLPKDRFSAERLKGVDSTLKIQPAELGDSAVYLCASSLDGGEAFFGQGTRLTVV.

The chain employs TRBV20-1 and TRBJ2-1; no definite D call. The CDR3 totals 15 residues. CDR1 DFQATT and CDR2 SNEGSKA come from the germline V gene (reference sequence). Trimming removed 0 bases from V and 0 bases from J, with 9 bases in between. The CDR3 here is CSARDLRTSYNEQFF. The CDR3 DNA reads TGCAGTGCTAGAGACTTACGGACCTCCTACAATGAGCAGTTCTTC.

The sample holds many counts of this clonotype. V and J are TRBV11-3 and TRBJ2-2, with D possibly called TRBD1 or TRBD2 (6 bases each). Germline CDR1 reads SGHNT; CDR2 reads YENEEA. The length of the CDR3 is 13 residues. V was trimmed by 4 bases and J by 7 bases, leaving 10 bases between them. The CDR3 reads CASSSQGGGELFF. For the CDR3, the DNA is TGTGCCAGCAGCTCACAGGGAGGCGGGGAGCTGTTTTTT.

The chain uses TRBV28 and TRBJ2-7; TRBD2 aligns across 15 bases. CDR1 and CDR2 (germline): MDHEN, SYDVKM. This CDR3 has 13 amino acids. The CDR3 loop reads CATTGLAGGRQYF. The CDR3 bases are TGTGCGACCACTGGACTAGCGGGAGGGCGGCAGTACTTC.

This chain uses TRBV20-1 with TRBJ1-2; TRBD1 is a possible D gene (6 bases). Trimming removed 4 bases from V and 4 bases from J, with 10 bases in between. This CDR3 has 12 residues. CDR1 and CDR2 from the germline V gene are DFQATT and SNEGSKA (reference sequence). CDR3 in amino acids: CSAIGGRYGYTF. CDR3 nucleotides: TGCAGTGCTATCGGGGGCCGCTATGGCTACACCTTC.

This clonotype came up many times. The CDR3 nucleotides read TGTGCCAGCAGCTTCGGACCGCAAGAGACCCAGTACTTC. Protein: CASSFGPQETQYF. V is TRBV11-3 and J is TRBJ2-5; D gene uncertain. Between the trimmed V and J ends, which lost 3 bases and 2 bases, there was a span of 7 bases. Germline CDR1 is SGHNT and CDR2 is YENEEA. The CDR3 totals 13 residues. Variable domain in full (rest from reference TRBV11-3 and TRBJ2-5): EAGVVQSPRYKIIEKKQPVAFWCNPISGHNTLYWYLQNLGQGPELLIRYENEEAVDDSQLPKDRFSAERLKGVDSTLKIQPAELGDSAVYLCASSFGPQETQYFGPGTRLLVL.

This clonotype has ten or more counts. The chain employs TRBV11-2 and TRBJ1-3; D is perhaps TRBD1 (5 bases). The CDR3 has 16 amino acids. Germline V gives CDR1 SGHAT, CDR2 FQNNGV. V dropped 3 bases and J dropped 4 bases, with 16 bases sitting between them. The CDR3 is CASSLGPGSAGNTIYF. CDR3 nucleotide sequence: TGTGCCAGCAGCTTGGGGCCAGGGAGCGCCGGAAACACCATATATTTT.

This clonotype was found many times. This chain connects TRBV11-2 to TRBJ2-7, with a tentative D call TRBD2 (5 bases). Trimming took off 5 bases at V and 3 bases at J, with 26 bases between the two ends. This CDR3 spans 18 amino acids. Germline values: CDR1 SGHAT, CDR2 FQNNGV. The CDR3 loop is CASSQRLVFPTGGYEQYF. The CDR3 nucleotides are TGTGCCAGCAGCCAGCGGCTAGTTTTCCCCACTGGTGGCTACGAGCAGTACTTC.

In its sample, this clonotype was seen many times. The V call is TRBV30, the J call TRBJ2-7; weak D call: TRBD2 (5 bases). Germline loops: CDR1 GTSNPN, CDR2 SVGIG (reference sequence). Trimming pared 2 bases from V and 2 bases from J, leaving 10 bases between. The CDR3 runs to 13 residues. The CDR3 here is CAWSTAAAYEQYF. DNA of the CDR3: TGTGCCTGGAGTACAGCGGCGGCCTACGAGCAGTACTTC. Supplemented by reference TRBV30 and TRBJ2-7, the full variable domain reads SQTIHQWPATLVQPVGSPLSLECTVEGTSNPNLYWYRQAAGRGLQLLFYSVGIGQISSEVPQNLSASRPQDRQFILSSKKLLLSDSGFYLCAWSTAAAYEQYFGPGTRLTVT.

In this sample, this clonotype turned up many times. The chain combines TRBV20-1 with TRBJ1-6; D is undetermined. Germline CDR1 reads DFQATT; CDR2 reads SNEGSKA (reference sequence). This CDR3 is built from 14 residues. V was cut by 5 bases and J by 0 bases, with 8 bases left in between. Here the CDR3 DNA reads TGCAGTGCTCCTACTAGCTCCTATAATTCACCCCTCCACTTT. Translated, it gives CSAPTSSYNSPLHF.

In this sample, this clonotype turned up a few times. The chain links TRBV14 to TRBJ1-1; 7 bases line up with TRBD1. Trimming cost V 3 bases and J 10 bases; bases outside gene matches: 8. The germline V gene encodes CDR1 SGHDN and CDR2 FVKESK. CDR3 length: 13 amino acids. This chain's CDR3 is CASSQTGTDSAFF. The CDR3 DNA reads as TGTGCCAGCAGCCAGACAGGGACGGATTCAGCTTTCTTT.

The table lists this clonotype with many counts. The V and J genes are TRBV7-9 and TRBJ2-7; perhaps TRBD2 as D (5 bases). This CDR3 is built from 15 residues. V shed 3 bases and J shed 6 bases, with 18 bases lying between them. Per germline, CDR1 SEHNR and CDR2 FQNEAQ (reference sequence). This CDR3 reads CASSFVDGNLPEQYF. As DNA, the CDR3 is TGTGCCAGCAGCTTTGTGGACGGGAACCTCCCCGAGCAGTACTTC.

The rearrangement joins TRBV10-3 to TRBJ2-7; TRBD2 agrees at 7 bases. The V gene's germline CDR1 is ENHRY and CDR2 SYGVKD. The V segment lost 11 bases and the J segment 7 bases; nucleotides outside the gene matches: 14. CDR3 size: 13 residues. CDR3 DNA sequence: TGTGCCGCCGGCCCCGGGACTACGCGAGAGCAGTACTTC. Residues: CAAGPGTTREQYF.

V and J are TRBV6-6 and TRBJ2-7, with TRBD2 matching 8 bases. This CDR3 is built from 14 residues. CDR1 and CDR2 from the germline V gene are MNHNY and SVGAGI (reference sequence). Germline trimming cut 5 bases from V and 5 bases from J; bases unmatched to any gene: 8. CDR3 coding DNA: TGTGCCAGCAGTCGCGGGACTAGTCCCCACGAGCAGTACTTC. This translates into CASSRGTSPHEQYF.

This clonotype was seen at least ten times. The chain links TRBV12-3 or TRBV12-4 to TRBJ1-1; D is perhaps TRBD1 (6 bases). The CDR3 is 14 residues long. The ends were cut back, 6 bases at V and 1 base at J, with 12 bases in the middle. The CDR3 protein is CASSNGTPNTEAFF. The CDR3 DNA reads TGTGCCAGCAGCAATGGGACACCGAACACTGAAGCTTTCTTT.

The chain employs TRBV7-9 and TRBJ2-7; D remains ambiguous. The germline V and J ends were trimmed by 3 bases and 5 bases, with 8 bases remaining between them. Germline V gene sequence: CDR1 SEHNR, CDR2 FQNEAQ (reference sequence). CDR3 length: 12 residues. CDR3 loop: CASSLAWHEQYF. DNA for the CDR3: TGTGCCAGCAGCTTGGCGTGGCACGAGCAGTACTTC. The full variable domain, rest sourced from reference TRBV7-9 and TRBJ2-7, is DTGVSQNPRHKITKRGQNVTFRCDPISEHNRLYWYRQTLGQGPEFLTYFQNEAQLEKSRLLSDRFSAERPKGSFSTLEIQRTEQGDSAMYLCASSLAWHEQYFGPGTRLTVT.

Turning to this clonotype: The junction departs from germline at one end; a sequencing error may be responsible. The chain is built from TRBV7-2 and TRBJ2-5, with TRBD1 as a possible D gene (6 bases). Germline CDR1 and CDR2: SGHTA and FQGNSA. The length of the CDR3 is 14 residues. The CDR3: CASSLVTRTETQYF. CDR3 DNA: TGTGCCAGCAGCTTAGTGACCCGGACAGAGACACAGTACTTC.

In its sample, this clonotype was seen many times. The chain recombines TRBV28 with TRBJ1-4, with TRBD1 matching 8 bases. Trimming removed 5 bases from V and 13 bases from J; junction bases left unmatched: 3. The CDR3 length is 11 residues. Germline-derived CDR1 and CDR2 are MDHEN and SYDVKM. Here the CDR3 DNA reads TGTGCCAGCAGTCTGACAGGGGCACTGTTTTTT. This encodes CASSLTGALFF. Drawing the rest from reference TRBV28 and TRBJ1-4, the complete variable domain is DVKVTQSSRYLVKRTGEKVFLECVQDMDHENMFWYRQDPGLGLRLIYFSYDVKMKEKGDIPEGYSVSREKKERFSLILESASTNQTSMYLCASSLTGALFFGSGTQLSVL.

V gene TRBV7-2 combines with J gene TRBJ2-7; 8 bases line up with TRBD2. V shed 5 bases, J shed 3 bases, and the junction held 9 bases outside the gene matches. Germline assignment: CDR1 SGHTA and CDR2 FQGNSA. This CDR3 spans 15 amino acids. The CDR3 region has the DNA TGTGCCAGCAGCCCACGTGGTAGCGGGGTCTACGAGCAGTACTTC. It specifies CASSPRGSGVYEQYF.

The V gene is TRBV2, the J gene TRBJ1-2, with 7 bases lining up with TRBD1. The CDR3 length is 13 residues. The V segment lost 6 bases and the J segment 6 bases; nucleotides outside the gene matches: 7. CDR1 is SNHLY, CDR2 FYNNEI, per germline. The CDR3 region has the DNA TGTGCCAGCAGCGAAACAGGGGCGGATGGCTACACCTTC. Its protein product is CASSETGADGYTF.

The chain carries TRBV11-3 and TRBJ2-5; D uncertain. This CDR3 has 13 amino acids. The germline V and J ends were trimmed by 5 bases and 4 bases, with 11 bases remaining between them. Germline loops: CDR1 SGHNT, CDR2 YENEEA. In DNA form, the CDR3 reads TGTGCCAGCAGCCCCCGCACGGGAGAGACCCAGTACTTC. Translation gives CASSPRTGETQYF.

The genes are TRBV3-1 and TRBJ2-3; D is ambiguous. The CDR3 spans 11 residues. Germline V CDR1 and CDR2: LGHDT, YNNKEL (reference sequence). Trimming pared 7 bases from V and 5 bases from J, leaving 7 bases between. The CDR3 DNA sequence: TGTGCCAGCAAAAGCCTAGATACGCAGTATTTT. Its translation is CASKSLDTQYF.

This clonotype was counted ten times or more. The chain couples TRBV28 to TRBJ2-5; the D is unclear. The length of the CDR3 is 13 residues. Germline V lookup: CDR1 MDHEN, CDR2 SYDVKM. The V end was cut by 8 bases, the J end by 13 bases, with 23 bases between. Written as DNA, the CDR3 is TGTGCCAGCTCGGGCGCGTCGACTCCACGTTTGTACTTC. Amino acid sequence: CASSGASTPRLYF.

This chain connects TRBV11-2 to TRBJ2-7, with D tentatively TRBD1 or TRBD2 (6 bases each). The CDR3 length is 15 residues. Trimming cost V 1 base and J 6 bases, with 16 bases left between them. CDR1 SGHAT and CDR2 FQNNGV come from the germline V gene. For the CDR3, the DNA is TGTGCCAGCAGCTTAGTCCGGGGGCTCCTCCTCGAGCAGTACTTC. Its protein is CASSLVRGLLLEQYF.